This entry describes one T cell receptor beta chain. The antigen remains unidentified. This record belongs to a study of PD-1 blockade in classical Hodgkin lymphoma. The germline V gene encodes CDR1 SQVTM and CDR2 ANQGSEA. This CDR3 is 14 amino acids long. The V and J ends lost 7 bases and 8 bases, in that order; junction bases with no gene match: 13. General study points: At C4D1, TCR diversity had climbed significantly for CD4+ cells, though not for CD8+ cells. The study found complete responders had baseline diversity similar to newly diagnosed patients. Relapsed/refractory patients reportedly had the lowest baseline TCR diversity, below newly diagnosed patients, who were below healthy donors.

No patient escaped relapse after autologous stem cell transplantation, and brentuximab vedotin exposure varied. Assay used: immunoSEQ multiplex PCR; TCRdb lists only in-frame clones, some missing. Altogether 40,000 to 50,000 clones are present, approximately 78% being singletons, with the ten largest covering over 10%. The sample consisted of peripheral blood mononuclear cells (PBMCs), taken at baseline. V and J are TRBV29-1 and TRBJ1-2, with 10 nucleotides matching TRBD1. This clonotype was sampled from a human donor with classical Hodgkin lymphoma. The CDR3 is CSARGGGQGEGYTF. CDR3 DNA: TGCAGCGCCCGCGGAGGAGGACAGGGGGAAGGCTACACCTTC.